Presented here are 14 T cell receptor beta chains from one specimen sequenced in a study of a mutant IDH1 vaccine in newly diagnosed glioma. Time point denoted: week 47, end of study. Topical imiquimod accompanied each vaccine dose, which consisted of 300 ug of mutant IDH1 20-mer peptide. Repertoires were generated with immunoSEQ multiplex PCR, while TCRdb's copy carries only in-frame clones and drops some. This table has over 80,000 clones, approximately 75% appearing once. These receptors are not linked to any known antigen. The sample was PBMCs, taken from a glioma patient whose treatment included an IDH1 peptide vaccine. These receptors originate from a man aged 40-55 years with glioma.

The chain recombines TRBV7-9 with TRBJ2-5; no clear D. The end of the DNA aligns better with TRBJ2-7, so the J call may be wrong. The CDR3 extends over 14 amino acids. Germline loops: CDR1 SEHNR, CDR2 FQNEAQ (reference sequence). The CDR3 nucleotides are TGTGCCAGCAGCTTAGCCGGACGGGCCTACGAGCAGTACTTC. It encodes CASSLAGRAYEQYF.

This chain joins TRBV14 and TRBJ2-7; D assignment may be TRBD1 or TRBD2 (6 bases each). CDR3 length: 14 amino acids. Trimming cost V 4 bases and J 7 bases, with 17 bases left between them. CDR1 SGHDN and CDR2 FVKESK come from the germline V gene. CDR3 region: CASSPPGAPLEQYF. The CDR3 nucleotides are TGTGCCAGCAGCCCCCCGGGGGCCCCTCTGGAGCAGTACTTC. Based on the CDR3 plus reference TRBV14 and TRBJ2-7, the full variable domain is EAGVTQFPSHSVIEKGQTVTLRCDPISGHDNLYWYRRVMGKEIKFLLHFVKESKQDESGMPNNRFLAERTGGTYSTLKVQPAELEDSGVYFCASSPPGAPLEQYFGPGTRLTVT.

V and J are TRBV2 and TRBJ1-5; possible D gene TRBD1, 5 bases. The V end lost 6 bases, the J end lost 0 bases, and 9 bases lay between the germline ends. The CDR3 loop spans 14 amino acids. Germline CDR1 reads SNHLY; CDR2 reads FYNNEI. The CDR3 nucleotides read TGTGCCAGCAGACGGGGCCTTAGCAATCAGCCCCAGCATTTT. Translating gives CASRRGLSNQPQHF.

The rearrangement joins TRBV30 to TRBJ1-6; the match to TRBD1 covers 8 bases. V shed 8 bases and J 7 bases; nucleotides not matched to a gene: 7. Germline loops: CDR1 GTSNPN, CDR2 SVGIG (reference sequence). The CDR3 runs to 13 residues. For the CDR3, the DNA is TGTGCCGAGGCAGGGGGCCAGAATTCACCCCTCCACTTT. It is translated as CAEAGGQNSPLHF. Using reference TRBV30 and TRBJ1-6 for the parts outside the CDR3, the full variable domain is SQTIHQWPATLVQPVGSPLSLECTVEGTSNPNLYWYRQAAGRGLQLLFYSVGIGQISSEVPQNLSASRPQDRQFILSSKKLLLSDSGFYLCAEAGGQNSPLHFGNGTRLTVT.

The V call is TRBV6-5, the J call TRBJ2-7; 10 nucleotides line up with TRBD1. There are 15 residues in the CDR3. Germline CDR1 and CDR2: MNHEY and SVGAGI. J lost 4 bases, V lost 6 bases, and 9 bases had no gene match. For the CDR3, the DNA is TGTGCCAGCAGCCTCCGGGACAGGGGTCGGTACGAGCAGTACTTC. Translation gives CASSLRDRGRYEQYF.

This chain joins TRBV7-2 and TRBJ2-7, with 9 bases aligning to TRBD1. In germline, CDR1 is SGHTA, CDR2 FQGNSA. The J segment lost 6 bases and the V segment lost 6 bases, leaving 6 bases of the junction unmatched. The CDR3 runs 13 residues. The CDR3 coding sequence is TGTGCCAGCAGTCCCGGGACAGGGTTCGAGCAGTACTTC. Its protein is CASSPGTGFEQYF.

This chain joins TRBV4-2 and TRBJ2-2, with 11 bases lining up with TRBD2. The CDR3 spans 18 residues. CDR1 is LGHNA and CDR2 is YNFKEQ in the germline V gene. V shed 0 bases and J 4 bases; nucleotides not matched to a gene: 7. The CDR3 region is CASSQEASGGHVTGELFF. The DNA of the CDR3 is TGTGCCAGCAGCCAAGAGGCTAGCGGGGGGCACGTCACCGGGGAGCTGTTTTTT.

This chain uses TRBV15 with TRBJ1-3; tentative D call: TRBD1 (6 bases). The V end was cut by 5 bases, the J end by 0 bases, with 11 bases between. Looked up from germline, CDR1 is LNHNV and CDR2 is YYDKDF (reference sequence). This CDR3 has 15 amino acids. The CDR3 is CATSPGQASGNTIYF. CDR3 DNA sequence: TGTGCCACCAGCCCGGGACAAGCCTCTGGAAACACCATATATTTT.

This sequence joins TRBV7-2 and TRBJ1-3; D not certain. V was clipped by 1 base and J by 0 bases, with 10 bases between them. Germline V gives CDR1 SGHTA, CDR2 FQGNSA. The CDR3 extends over 16 amino acids. The CDR3 loop is CASSLVRRSSGNTIYF. CDR3 coding DNA: TGTGCCAGCAGCTTAGTGAGGCGGAGCTCTGGAAACACCATATATTTT.

The chain carries TRBV9 and TRBJ2-4; 11 bases match TRBD2. Trimming removed 0 bases from V and 6 bases from J; junction bases left unmatched: 5. Germline assignment: CDR1 SGDLS and CDR2 YYNGEE. The CDR3 consists of 16 residues. The CDR3 DNA sequence: TGTGCCAGCAGCGTAGTAGCGGGAGGGCCCGGAAACATTCAGTACTTC. Translating gives CASSVVAGGPGNIQYF.

The chain employs TRBV15 and TRBJ2-5; TRBD2 aligns across 10 bases. The end of the DNA is better explained by TRBJ2-7, so the J call may be wrong. The CDR3 extends over 15 amino acids. Germline V gene sequence: CDR1 LNHNV, CDR2 YYDKDF (reference sequence). CDR3 loop: CATSREGLASHEQYF. CDR3 DNA: TGTGCCACCAGCAGAGAGGGACTAGCGTCCCACGAGCAGTACTTC.

V is TRBV4-1 and J is TRBJ2-7; 8 nucleotides agree with TRBD2. Germline CDR1 MGHRA, CDR2 YSYEKL. The CDR3 runs to 16 residues. V dropped 1 base and J dropped 2; count of bases not matched to a gene: 7. CDR3 region: CASSQAGGRRAYEQYF. The CDR3, as DNA: TGCGCCAGCAGCCAAGCGGGGGGGCGCCGCGCCTACGAGCAGTACTTC.

The chain couples TRBV9 to TRBJ2-3; 14 bases fit TRBD2. This CDR3 has 16 amino acids. Germline assignment: CDR1 SGDLS and CDR2 YYNGEE. V dropped 2 bases and J dropped 9; count of bases not matched to a gene: 8. For the CDR3, the DNA is TGTGCCAGCAGCGTGGGACTAGCGGGAGTGAGGGACACGCAGTATTTT. It specifies CASSVGLAGVRDTQYF.

This clone was observed once. The rearrangement joins TRBV7-9 to TRBJ2-7; D is uncertain. CDR3 length: 13 amino acids. Germline CDR1 SEHNR, CDR2 FQNEAQ (reference sequence). V lost 5 bases and J lost 3, with 11 bases in between. CDR3 bases: TGTGCCAGCAGCACACAACTGGGCTACGAGCAGTACTTC. This sequence encodes CASSTQLGYEQYF.